This T cell receptor (beta chain) was identified during a study of blood T cell repertoires in COVID-19. Original methodology: It was from reference gene primer amplification that nucleated cell counts were estimated. TCRdb's copy holds only in-frame clones and misses some; the assay was immunoSEQ multiplex PCR. D and trimming come from the DNA, and the V and J calls and clone size come from that table. Among approximately 280,000 clones, roughly 85% were seen once, and the ten largest hold around 2.3%. The V and J ends lost 2 bases and 2 bases, in that order; junction bases with no gene match: 6. The CDR3 spans 15 residues. CDR1 is SEHNR, CDR2 FQNEAQ, per germline (reference sequence).

This TCR derives from a woman in her forties or fifties who had recovered from COVID-19. Material for sequencing was PBMCs or T cells enriched from blood (not recorded which). The V and J genes are TRBV7-9 and TRBJ2-7; 7 positions agree with TRBD1. CDR3 residues: CASSLWDRNPYEQYF. The CDR3 nucleotides read TGTGCCAGCAGCTTATGGGACAGAAATCCCTACGAGCAGTACTTC.